This T cell receptor (beta chain) comes out of a study of blood T cell repertoires in COVID-19 (dated by TCRdb to 2020 to 2022). For context, the study as a whole: Samples covering the acute and convalescent phases of COVID-19 were provided by collaborators in the United States, Italy and Spain. The material from the prospective study consisted of cDNA or gDNA derived from T cells, B-cell-depleted T cells, or PBMCs. The samples were drawn from the first 160 participants of the ongoing ImmuneRACE study and from over a thousand subjects provided by 6 global collaborators. The repertoires were released in a freely available public database intended as a resource for research on the immune response to SARS-CoV-2. HLA class I and class II types, where available, came from metadata supplied by the sample provider rather than from assay-based typing. The dataset comprised deeply sampled blood TCRbeta repertoires from subjects exposed to, actively infected with, or recovered from COVID-19. Sample metadata almost always included a de-identified subject ID, COVID-19 status, age in years and sex. Study-wide conclusions, independent of this receptor: How much clinical and demographic metadata was included differed by source and by participant, and the metadata was provided uncurated.

After removal of 10 bases from V and 0 bases from J, the junction retains 5 bases not matched to a gene. The CDR3, from cysteine to phenylalanine, totals 14 residues. The CDR3 DNA has 42 bases and is translated from base 1. For CDR1 and CDR2, the germline V gene (reference sequence) lists LNHDA and SQIVND. The collaborating institutions used their own protocols to collect whole blood in K2EDTA tubes. Collaborator samples were shipped for TCRbeta analysis as frozen whole blood, isolated PBMCs, or DNA extracted from either sample type. TCRbeta CDR3 regions were amplified from genomic DNA by means of the immunoSEQ Assay, a bias-controlled multiplex PCR. The paper's processing steps were these. The number of nucleated cells in each sample was estimated by amplification of reference gene primers within the assay. To quantify the absolute abundance of each unique TCRbeta CDR3 rearrangement, sequence reads were collapsed and filtered. For each sample, productive Simpson clonality was calculated as the square root of Simpson's diversity index over productive rearrangements. In its TCRdb copy, this immuneACCESS table keeps in-frame sequences only and misses some clones. Where compared with another copy, unresolved V genes explain less than half of these, and the others have no known cause. V and J calls and clone size come straight from that table; D and trimming were deduced from the DNA. The sample table contains about 50,000 clones; only one count was recorded for roughly nine tenths of them. The biggest ten clones account for more than 8% of the sample.

About this clone itself: Its recognized antigen is unknown. Qualities for individual bases were not recorded, and no much larger clone is one base off.

The TCR was taken from a woman of 80 years or more with acute or convalescent COVID-19. The chain is encoded by TRBV19 joined to TRBJ2-2, with 7 bases matching TRBD2. The sequencing sample was made of peripheral blood. The DNA is as follows: TGTGCCACCAAAGGACTAGCGAACACCGGGGAGCTGTTTTTT. Its protein is CATKGLANTGELFF.